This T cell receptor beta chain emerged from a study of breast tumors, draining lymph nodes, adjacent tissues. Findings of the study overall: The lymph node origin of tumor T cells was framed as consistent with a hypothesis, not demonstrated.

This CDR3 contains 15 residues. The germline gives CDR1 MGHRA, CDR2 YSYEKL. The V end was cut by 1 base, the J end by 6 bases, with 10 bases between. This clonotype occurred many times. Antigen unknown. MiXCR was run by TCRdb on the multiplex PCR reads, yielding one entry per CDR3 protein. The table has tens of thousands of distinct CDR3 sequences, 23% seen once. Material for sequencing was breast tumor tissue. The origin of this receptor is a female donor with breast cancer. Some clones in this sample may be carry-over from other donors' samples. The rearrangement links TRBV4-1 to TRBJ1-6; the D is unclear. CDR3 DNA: TGCGCCAGCAGCCAAGTTCCCAGGAGTAATTCACCCCTCCACTTT. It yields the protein CASSQVPRSNSPLHF.